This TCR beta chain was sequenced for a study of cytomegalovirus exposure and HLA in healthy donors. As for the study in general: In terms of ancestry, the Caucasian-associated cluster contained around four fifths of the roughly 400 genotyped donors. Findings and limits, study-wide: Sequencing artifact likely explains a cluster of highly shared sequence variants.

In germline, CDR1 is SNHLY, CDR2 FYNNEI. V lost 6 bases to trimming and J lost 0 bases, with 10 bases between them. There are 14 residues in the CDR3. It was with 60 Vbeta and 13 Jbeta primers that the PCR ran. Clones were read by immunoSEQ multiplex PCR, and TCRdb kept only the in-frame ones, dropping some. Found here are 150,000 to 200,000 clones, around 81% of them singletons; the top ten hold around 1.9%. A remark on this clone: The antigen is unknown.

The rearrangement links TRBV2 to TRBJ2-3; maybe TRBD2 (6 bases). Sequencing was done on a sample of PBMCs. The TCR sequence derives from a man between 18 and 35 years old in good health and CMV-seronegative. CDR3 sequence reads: CASRGGPSTDTQYF. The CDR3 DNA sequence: TGTGCCAGCAGAGGAGGGCCGAGCACAGATACGCAGTATTTT.